The T cell receptor beta chain under discussion was sequenced for a study of identical twins. TCRdb re-called the 5' RACE reads with MiXCR, one entry per CDR3 protein. The table shows some 460,000 distinct CDR3 sequences, with 13% to 15% occurring only once. The length of the CDR3 is 15 residues. Trimming took off 1 base at V and 0 bases at J, with 10 bases between the two ends. Germline CDR1 and CDR2: SGHTA and FQGNSA. This same sample was also taken into another study, of yellow fever vaccine responses in identical twins.

The chain has TRBV7-2 and TRBJ2-7; D possibly corresponds to TRBD1 (6 bases). The sequenced material came from CD4+ T cells sorted from blood. The source is a woman under 30 in good health. CDR3: CASSLVPGASYEQYF. CDR3 sequence (DNA): TGTGCCAGCAGCTTAGTTCCAGGGGCCTCCTACGAGCAGTACTTC.